The source of this T cell receptor (beta chain) is a study of shared clonotypes between healthy human individuals. Study context: CD4 naive and CD4 memory each took three plates per donor, while CD8 naive took two and CD8 memory one. Study observations and caveats: Represented diversity (both genetic and exposure-history) was limited by the small number of donors.

Assay: immunoSEQ multiplex PCR; the TCRdb copy retains only in-frame clones and omits some. The sample has approximately 530,000 clones, 90% to 96% seen once. Comment on this clone: Its antigen is undetermined.

Deletions cut 8 bases from V and 3 bases from J, with 8 bases between. The germline V gene encodes CDR1 SNHLY and CDR2 FYNNEI. This CDR3 contains 11 residues. This rearrangement joins TRBV2 to TRBJ2-7; no clear D gene. The sequenced sample was naive CD4+ T cells sorted from blood. The subset denotes: CD45RA+ positively selected. The clonotype originates from a woman aged 30 to 39 in good health. The CDR3 region has the DNA TGTGCCAGCCTATCAGGCTACGAGCAGTACTTC. Its translation: CASLSGYEQYF. Variable domain in full (rest from reference TRBV2 and TRBJ2-7): EPEVTQTPSHQVTQMGQEVILRCVPISNHLYFYWYRQILGQKVEFLVSFYNNEISEKSEIFDDQFSVERPDGSNFTLKIRSTKLEDSAMYFCASLSGYEQYFGPGTRLTVT.